These 24 T cell receptor beta chains originate from one sample sequenced in a study of Ad26.COV2.S vaccination and SARS-CoV-2 variants. Profiled with immunoSEQ multiplex PCR; TCRdb holds only in-frame clones, not every one. The sample has 510,000 or so clones; roughly 85% are singletons. As for treatment: about 20 received Ad26.COV2.S at low or high dose, single or two shots; about 5 received placebo; per-sample allocation not given. The samples were gathered on day 63 after the first injection of vaccine or placebo. Sequencing was performed on peripheral blood, taken in a trial of Ad26.COV2.S vaccine versus placebo. The receptors derive from a person aged 18-60 years who received the Ad26.COV2.S COVID-19 vaccine or a placebo.

The chain carries TRBV5-6 and TRBJ2-3; D remains ambiguous. V dropped 5 bases and J dropped 9 bases, with 13 bases sitting between them. The germline CDR1 and CDR2 sequences are SGHDT and YYEEEE. This CDR3 is 12 amino acids long. The CDR3 region is CASRVGSTTQYF. CDR3 coding DNA: TGTGCCAGCAGGGTCGGATCGACGACGCAGTATTTT.

A single count supports this clone. The V and J genes are TRBV15 and TRBJ1-5, with a tentative D call TRBD1 (6 bases). Trimming pared 5 bases from V and 8 bases from J, leaving 13 bases between. The CDR3 extends over 13 amino acids. Germline CDR1 and CDR2: LNHNV and YYDKDF (reference sequence). The CDR3 reads CATSWGPGEPQHF. The CDR3 nucleotides are TGTGCCACCAGCTGGGGCCCAGGGGAGCCCCAGCATTTT.

V and J are TRBV15 and TRBJ2-7; D is unresolved. Trimming pared 6 bases from V and 0 bases from J, leaving 6 bases between. Germline V gene sequence: CDR1 LNHNV, CDR2 YYDKDF (reference sequence). This CDR3 has 12 residues. The CDR3 bases are TGTGCCACCAGTGGAGTCTCCTACGAGCAGTACTTC. Translating it yields CATSGVSYEQYF.

The rearrangement uses TRBV5-1 and TRBJ2-1; TRBD2 is a possible D gene (6 bases). Germline V gene data show CDR1 as SGHRS and CDR2 as YFSETQ. This CDR3 has 12 amino acids. Trimming stripped 4 bases from V and 9 bases from J, with 11 bases between. This CDR3 is CASSRLDSEQFF. In DNA form, the CDR3 reads TGCGCCAGCAGCCGACTAGATTCTGAGCAGTTCTTC.

The chain uses TRBV4-1 and TRBJ2-1, with D hard to call. CDR1 and CDR2 (germline): MGHRA, YSYEKL. With 1 base removed from V and 8 bases from J, the gap between germline ends came to 15 bases. The CDR3 consists of 15 residues. The CDR3 region has the DNA TGCGCCAGCAGCCAAGCGGAAAGGAGCACGGATGAGCAGTTCTTC. It translates to CASSQAERSTDEQFF.

The chain has TRBV5-8 and TRBJ1-5, with D maybe TRBD1 (6 bases). Germline V gene lookup returns CDR1 SGHTS and CDR2 YDEGEE. This CDR3 spans 18 amino acids. The V end lost 0 bases, the J end lost 1 base, and 17 bases lay between the germline ends. Here the CDR3 reads CASSLGAVRGRSNQPQHF. CDR3 bases: TGTGCCAGCAGCTTGGGCGCGGTCAGGGGCAGAAGCAATCAGCCCCAGCATTTT.

The chain recombines TRBV9 with TRBJ2-2; tentatively, D is TRBD2 (6 bases). Per germline, CDR1 SGDLS and CDR2 YYNGEE. Deletions cut 0 bases from V and 1 base from J, with 10 bases between. CDR3 size: 16 residues. The CDR3 reads CASSVVGAGNTGELFF. The CDR3 DNA follows: TGTGCCAGCAGCGTAGTTGGAGCGGGGAACACCGGGGAGCTGTTTTTT. Complete variable domain (other parts from reference TRBV9 and TRBJ2-2): DSGVTQTPKHLITATGQRVTLRCSPRSGDLSVYWYQQSLDQGLQFLIQYYNGEERAKGNILERFSAQQFPDLHSELNLSSLELGDSALYFCASSVVGAGNTGELFFGEGSRLTVL.

The sample holds one count of this clone. The chain employs TRBV30 and TRBJ1-2; D gene ambiguous. Trimming removed 2 bases at V and 6 bases at J, with 13 bases between. The CDR3 extends over 13 amino acids. Germline V lookup: CDR1 GTSNPN, CDR2 SVGIG (reference sequence). The CDR3 nucleotides are TGTGCCTGGAGTACGGACCGGTGGAATGGCTACACCTTC. As protein: CAWSTDRWNGYTF. Full variable domain (remainder filled in from reference TRBV30 and TRBJ1-2): SQTIHQWPATLVQPVGSPLSLECTVEGTSNPNLYWYRQAAGRGLQLLFYSVGIGQISSEVPQNLSASRPQDRQFILSSKKLLLSDSGFYLCAWSTDRWNGYTFGSGTRLTVV.

The count of this clone is one. This chain connects TRBV7-2 to TRBJ2-7, with 10 bases lining up with TRBD2. This CDR3 spans 16 amino acids. V lost 2 bases and J lost 0; bases outside the gene matches: 4. CDR1 is SGHTA, CDR2 FQGNSA, per germline. In DNA form, the CDR3 reads TGTGCCAGCAGCTTAAACCCTAGCGGGAGCTCCTACGAGCAGTACTTC. It codes for CASSLNPSGSSYEQYF.

The chain recombines TRBV30 with TRBJ2-7, with a tentative D call TRBD2 (5 bases). There are 12 residues in the CDR3. Trimming shortened V by 5 bases and J by 4 bases, and 12 bases separated the two germline ends. Germline-derived CDR1 and CDR2 are GTSNPN and SVGIG (reference sequence). The chain's CDR3 is CAWGGSRYEQYF. The DNA for the CDR3 is TGTGCCTGGGGTGGGAGTCGATACGAGCAGTACTTC.

This clone has more than one count but fewer than ten. The rearrangement joins TRBV27 to TRBJ2-2, with 11 bases aligning to TRBD2. V was pared by 3 bases and J by 4 bases, with 7 bases of the junction left unmatched. The CDR3 runs 17 residues. Germline V gene sequence: CDR1 MNHEY, CDR2 SMNVEV (reference sequence). As DNA, the CDR3 is TGTGCCAGCAGTTTGGATCGGACTAGCGGGCCCACCGGGGAGCTGTTTTTT. Its protein product is CASSLDRTSGPTGELFF.

The chain recombines TRBV7-2 with TRBJ2-5; 7 nucleotides align to TRBD1. V was pared by 1 base and J by 2 bases, with 7 bases of the junction left unmatched. Germline lookup yields CDR1 SGHTA and CDR2 FQGNSA. The CDR3 extends over 16 amino acids. CDR3 bases: TGTGCCAGCAGCTTAGGACTGGGCAGGGGGCAAGAGACCCAGTACTTC. It encodes CASSLGLGRGQETQYF.

The chain has TRBV5-4 and TRBJ2-7, with 13 bases matching TRBD2. The CDR3 has 15 amino acids. After removal of 4 bases from V and 1 base from J, the junction contained 2 bases not matched to a gene. From germline, CDR1 is SGHNT and CDR2 YYREEE (reference sequence). The CDR3 sequence is CASSGTSGASYEQYF. The CDR3 nucleotides are TGTGCCAGCAGCGGGACTAGCGGGGCATCCTACGAGCAGTACTTC.

The chain uses TRBV28 and TRBJ2-7; no clear D gene. V lost 4 bases to trimming and J lost 12 bases, with 22 bases between them. Germline V gene lookup returns CDR1 MDHEN and CDR2 SYDVKM. The CDR3 spans 14 residues. The CDR3 sequence is CASSSRVRLVLMYF. Written as DNA, the CDR3 is TGTGCCAGCAGTTCAAGGGTGAGGTTGGTCCTCATGTACTTC.

V is TRBV5-5 and J is TRBJ1-5, with TRBD1 identical over 7 bases. From germline, CDR1 is SGHKS and CDR2 YYEKEE (reference sequence). The CDR3 contains 17 residues. The trim removed 4 bases at V and 0 bases at J, leaving 10 bases unmatched. CDR3 sequence (DNA): TGTGCCAGCAGCCCGGGACAGCCTTCTAATAGCAATCAGCCCCAGCATTTT. Protein sequence: CASSPGQPSNSNQPQHF.

This chain joins TRBV6-5 and TRBJ2-1; a weak D match, TRBD2 (6 bases). The CDR3 sequence is 15 residues long. The V gene lost 6 bases and the J gene lost 6 bases, with 18 bases spanning the gap. CDR1 is MNHEY and CDR2 is SVGAGI in the germline V gene. The CDR3 reads CASRGRLEISNEQFF. As DNA, the CDR3 is TGTGCCAGCAGGGGACGACTAGAAATAAGCAATGAGCAGTTCTTC.

The chain has TRBV7-2 and TRBJ2-7; a weak D match, TRBD2 (5 bases). The length of the CDR3 is 16 residues. Germline CDR1 SGHTA, CDR2 FQGNSA. The V and J ends lost 1 base and 4 bases respectively, with 17 bases between them. The CDR3 loop is CASSLDPSRVEYEQYF. The CDR3 region has the DNA TGTGCCAGCAGCTTAGACCCTAGCCGGGTGGAGTACGAGCAGTACTTC.

The chain recombines TRBV18 with TRBJ1-3; weak D call: TRBD1 (6 bases). Between the trimmed V and J ends, which lost 4 bases and 4 bases, there was a span of 14 bases. This CDR3 region has 15 residues. In germline, CDR1 is KGHSH, CDR2 LQKENI. The CDR3 region is CASSLQTGSGNTIYF. CDR3 bases: TGTGCCAGCTCACTCCAGACAGGATCAGGAAACACCATATATTTT.

The genes are TRBV19 and TRBJ1-1, with D maybe TRBD1 (5 bases). This CDR3 spans 14 amino acids. Trimming removed 5 bases at V and 4 bases at J, with 14 bases between. The V gene's germline CDR1 is LNHDA and CDR2 SQIVND (reference sequence). The CDR3, as DNA: TGTGCCAGTAGTCCACAGGTGGTTGGCACTGAAGCTTTCTTT. Translating gives CASSPQVVGTEAFF.

The chain carries TRBV19 and TRBJ1-6; D unclear. This CDR3 has 15 residues. Between the trimmed V and J ends, which lost 0 bases and 9 bases, there was a span of 12 bases. Germline V lookup: CDR1 LNHDA, CDR2 SQIVND (reference sequence). CDR3 in amino acids: CASSIDTTGGSPLHF. The CDR3 DNA sequence: TGTGCCAGTAGTATAGATACGACCGGTGGTTCACCCCTCCACTTT.

On this clone itself: This sample also contains other DNA sequences that code for the same CDR3. The chain carries TRBV12-3 or TRBV12-4 and TRBJ2-5; D is uncertain. CDR3 length equals 11 residues. The V gene lost 2 bases and the J gene lost 5 bases, with 3 bases spanning the gap. CDR3 sequence: CASSLKETQYF. CDR3 DNA: TGTGCCAGCAGTTTAAAGGAGACCCAGTACTTC.

Comments on this clone: At one of its ends the junction is not consistent with the germline gene, which may arise from a read error. The chain joins TRBV15 to TRBJ2-3; TRBD2 agrees at 7 bases. This CDR3 is 16 amino acids long. Per germline, CDR1 LNHNV and CDR2 YYDKDF (reference sequence). The CDR3 is CATSREAASGKDTQYF. The CDR3 nucleotides read TGTGCCACCAGTAGAGAGGCGGCTAGCGGTAAAGATACGCAGTATTTT. Together with reference TRBV15 and TRBJ2-3, the CDR3 gives the full variable domain: DAMVIQNPRYQVTQFGKPVTLSCSQTLNHNVMYWYQQKSSQAPKLLFHYYDKDFNNEADTPDNFQSRRPNTSFCFLDIRSPGLGDTAMYLCATSREAASGKDTQYFGPGTRLTVL.

The chain is built from TRBV6-6 and TRBJ2-2, with 9 bases aligning to TRBD1. With 5 bases clipped from V and 3 bases from J, the junction kept 4 bases outside the gene matches. From germline, CDR1 is MNHNY and CDR2 SVGAGI (reference sequence). The CDR3 spans 15 residues. CDR3 DNA sequence: TGTGCCAGCAGTCAGGGACAGGGTTACACCGGGGAGCTGTTTTTT. Translating it yields CASSQGQGYTGELFF.

The chain links TRBV3-1 (or the pseudogene TRBV3-2) to TRBJ2-5; TRBD2 aligns across 7 bases. Germline V gives CDR1 LGHDT, CDR2 YNNKEL (reference sequence). This CDR3 is built from 15 residues. J lost 7 bases, V lost 6 bases, and 14 bases had no gene match. This CDR3 is CASSRREKAFGTQYF. The DNA of the CDR3 is TGTGCCAGCAGTCGGCGGGAGAAGGCATTTGGGACCCAGTACTTC.